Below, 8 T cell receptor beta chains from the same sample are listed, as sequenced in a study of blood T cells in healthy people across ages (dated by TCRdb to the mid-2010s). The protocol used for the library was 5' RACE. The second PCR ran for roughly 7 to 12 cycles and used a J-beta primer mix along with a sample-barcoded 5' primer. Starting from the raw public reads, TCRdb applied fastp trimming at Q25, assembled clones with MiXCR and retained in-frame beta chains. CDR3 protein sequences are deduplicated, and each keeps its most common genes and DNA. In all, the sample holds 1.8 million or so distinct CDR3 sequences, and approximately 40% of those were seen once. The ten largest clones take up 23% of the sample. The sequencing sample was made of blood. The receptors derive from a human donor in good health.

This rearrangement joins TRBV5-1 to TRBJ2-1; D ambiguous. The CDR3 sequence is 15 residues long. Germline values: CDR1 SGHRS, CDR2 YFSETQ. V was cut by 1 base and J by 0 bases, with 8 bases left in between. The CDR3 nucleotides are TGCGCCAGCAGCTTGTCCCACAACTCCTACAATGAGCAGTTCTTC. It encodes CASSLSHNSYNEQFF.

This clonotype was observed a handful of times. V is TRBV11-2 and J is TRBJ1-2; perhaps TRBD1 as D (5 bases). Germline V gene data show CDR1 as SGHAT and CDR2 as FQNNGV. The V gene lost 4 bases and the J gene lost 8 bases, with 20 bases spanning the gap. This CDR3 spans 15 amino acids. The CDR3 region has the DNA TGTGCCAGCAGCTACGGGGGAGTTGAGTTGGGAGGCTACACCTTC. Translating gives CASSYGGVELGGYTF.

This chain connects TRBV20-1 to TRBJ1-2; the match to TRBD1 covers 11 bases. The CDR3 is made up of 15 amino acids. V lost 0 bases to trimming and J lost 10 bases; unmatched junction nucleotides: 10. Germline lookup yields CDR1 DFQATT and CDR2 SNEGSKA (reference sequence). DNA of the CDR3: TGCAGTGCTAGAGAGGGGACAGGGGGGGTCCTACCCTACACCTTC. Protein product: CSAREGTGGVLPYTF.

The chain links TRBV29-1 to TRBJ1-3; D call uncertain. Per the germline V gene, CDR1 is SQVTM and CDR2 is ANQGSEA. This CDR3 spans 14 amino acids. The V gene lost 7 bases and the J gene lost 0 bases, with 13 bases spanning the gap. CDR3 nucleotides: TGCAGCGGGGGAGACGGAAGCTCTGGAAACACCATATATTTT. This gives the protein CSGGDGSSGNTIYF.

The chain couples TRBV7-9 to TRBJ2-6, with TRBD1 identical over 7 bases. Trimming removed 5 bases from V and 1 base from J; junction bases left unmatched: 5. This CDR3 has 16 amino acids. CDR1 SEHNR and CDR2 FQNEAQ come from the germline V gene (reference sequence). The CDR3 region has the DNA TGTGCCAGCAGCCAAAGGACAGGTTCTGGGGCCAACGTCCTGACTTTC. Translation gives CASSQRTGSGANVLTF.

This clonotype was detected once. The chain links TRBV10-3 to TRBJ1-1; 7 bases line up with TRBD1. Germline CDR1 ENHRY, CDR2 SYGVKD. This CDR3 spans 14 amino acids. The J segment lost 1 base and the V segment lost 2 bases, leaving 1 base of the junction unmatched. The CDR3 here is CAISERGQNTEAFF. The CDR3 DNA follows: TGTGCCATCAGTGAGAGGGGGCAGAACACTGAAGCTTTCTTT.

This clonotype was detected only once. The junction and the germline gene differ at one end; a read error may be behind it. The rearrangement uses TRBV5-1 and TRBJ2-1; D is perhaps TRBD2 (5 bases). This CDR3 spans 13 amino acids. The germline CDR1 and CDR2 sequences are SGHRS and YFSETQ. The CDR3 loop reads CASTLAGGNEQFF. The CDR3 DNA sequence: TGCGCCAGCACCTTGGCAGGCGGGAATGAGCAGTTCTTC.

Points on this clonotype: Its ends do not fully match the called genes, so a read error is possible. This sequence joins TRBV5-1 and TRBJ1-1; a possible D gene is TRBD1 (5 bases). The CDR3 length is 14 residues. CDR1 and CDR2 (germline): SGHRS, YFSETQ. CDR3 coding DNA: TGCACCAGCAGCTTATATGGACAGAACACTGAAGCTTTCTTT. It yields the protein CTSSLYGQNTEAFF.